Reported below is one TCR beta chain. Its matching antigen is unknown. TCRdb keeps only in-frame clones here, not all; method: immunoSEQ multiplex PCR. The sample includes tens of thousands of clones, over 80% seen only once; the top ten take more than 1.5%. The data originate from a study of siplizumab effects on memory and regulatory T cells. Study-level points and caveats: The alloresponse seemed to draw substantially on naive T cells, which appeared more diverse than memory cells. Versus around 25% in controls, the mappable alloreactive CD4+ clones averaged roughly 68% Treg-derived with siplizumab. It was never confirmed that proliferating Tregs from siplizumab cultures were suppressive.

The germline V gene has CDR1 SGHNT and CDR2 YENEEA. The CDR3 consists of 16 residues. Trimming cost V 2 bases and J 0 bases, with 10 bases left between them. The sample was Tregs sorted from blood. The chain has TRBV11-3 and TRBJ2-2; D perhaps matches TRBD1 (5 bases). The sequence was collected from a human donor in good health. The CDR3 here is CASSLRSGSNTGELFF. The CDR3 DNA reads as TGTGCCAGCAGCTTACGGTCAGGGTCGAACACCGGGGAGCTGTTTTTT.